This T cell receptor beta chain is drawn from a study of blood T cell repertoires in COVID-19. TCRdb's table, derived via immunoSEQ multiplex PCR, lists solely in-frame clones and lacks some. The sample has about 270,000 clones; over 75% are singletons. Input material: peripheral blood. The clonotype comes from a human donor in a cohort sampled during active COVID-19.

CDR3 sequence: CASSFSGTNYGYTF. The CDR3 bases are TGTGCCAGCAGCTTCTCCGGGACAAATTATGGCTACACCTTC. The rearrangement links TRBV7-2 to TRBJ1-2, with D perhaps matching TRBD1 (6 bases). Germline V gene sequence: CDR1 SGHTA, CDR2 FQGNSA. V was pared by 3 bases and J by 5 bases, with 13 bases between. The CDR3 loop spans 14 amino acids.